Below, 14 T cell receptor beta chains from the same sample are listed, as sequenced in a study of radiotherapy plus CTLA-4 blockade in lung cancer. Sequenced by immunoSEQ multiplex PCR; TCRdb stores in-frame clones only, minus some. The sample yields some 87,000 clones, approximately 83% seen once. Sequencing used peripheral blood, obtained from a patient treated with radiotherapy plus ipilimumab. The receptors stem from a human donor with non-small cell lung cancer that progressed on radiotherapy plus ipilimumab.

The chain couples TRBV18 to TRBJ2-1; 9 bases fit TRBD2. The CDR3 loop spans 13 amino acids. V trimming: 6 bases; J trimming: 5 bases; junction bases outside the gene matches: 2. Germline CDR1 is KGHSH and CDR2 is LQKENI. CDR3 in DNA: TGTGCCAGCTCTGCGGGGGGGGACAATGAGCAGTTCTTC. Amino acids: CASSAGGDNEQFF.

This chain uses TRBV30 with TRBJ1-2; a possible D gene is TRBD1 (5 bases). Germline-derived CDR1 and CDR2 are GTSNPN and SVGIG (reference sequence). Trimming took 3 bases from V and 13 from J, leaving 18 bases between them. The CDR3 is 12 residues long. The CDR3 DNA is TGTGCCTGGAGCCCGGGACCAGGACGACCCACCTTC. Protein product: CAWSPGPGRPTF.

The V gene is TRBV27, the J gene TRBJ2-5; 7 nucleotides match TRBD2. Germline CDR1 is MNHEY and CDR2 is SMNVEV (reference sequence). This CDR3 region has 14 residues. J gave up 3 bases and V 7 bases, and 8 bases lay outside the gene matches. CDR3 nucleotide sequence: TGTGCCAGCAACAATAGCGGGCGAAAAGAGACCCAGTACTTC. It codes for CASNNSGRKETQYF.

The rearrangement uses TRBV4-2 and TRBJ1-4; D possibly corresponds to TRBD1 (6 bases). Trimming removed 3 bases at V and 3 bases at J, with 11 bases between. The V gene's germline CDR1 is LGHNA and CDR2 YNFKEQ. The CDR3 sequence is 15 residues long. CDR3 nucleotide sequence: TGTGCCAGCAGCCACCCAGGGGAATCTAATGAAAAACTGTTTTTT. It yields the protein CASSHPGESNEKLFF.

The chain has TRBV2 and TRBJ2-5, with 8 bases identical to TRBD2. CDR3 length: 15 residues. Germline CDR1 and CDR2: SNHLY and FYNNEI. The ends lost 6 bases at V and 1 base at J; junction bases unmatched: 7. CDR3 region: CASSEREGGQETQYF. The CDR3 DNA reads TGTGCCAGCAGCGAACGGGAGGGGGGCCAAGAGACCCAGTACTTC.

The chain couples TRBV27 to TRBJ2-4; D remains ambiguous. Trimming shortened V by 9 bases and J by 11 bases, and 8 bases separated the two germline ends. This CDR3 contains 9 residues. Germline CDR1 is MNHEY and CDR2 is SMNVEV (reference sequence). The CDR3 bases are TGTGCCAGGGATATTCTTCAGTACTTC. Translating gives CARDILQYF.

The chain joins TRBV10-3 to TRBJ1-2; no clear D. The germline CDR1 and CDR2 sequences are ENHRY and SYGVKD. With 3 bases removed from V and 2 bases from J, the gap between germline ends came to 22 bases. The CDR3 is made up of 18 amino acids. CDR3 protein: CAISDSLAAVKVNYGYTF. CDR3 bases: TGTGCCATCAGTGATTCTCTGGCCGCGGTAAAAGTCAACTATGGCTACACCTTC.

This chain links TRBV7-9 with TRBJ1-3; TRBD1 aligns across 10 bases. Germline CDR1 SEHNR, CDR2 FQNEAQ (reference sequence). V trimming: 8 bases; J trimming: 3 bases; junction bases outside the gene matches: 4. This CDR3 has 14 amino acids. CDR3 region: CASRQGASGNTIYF. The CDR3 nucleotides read TGTGCCAGCCGACAGGGGGCGAGTGGAAACACCATATATTTT.

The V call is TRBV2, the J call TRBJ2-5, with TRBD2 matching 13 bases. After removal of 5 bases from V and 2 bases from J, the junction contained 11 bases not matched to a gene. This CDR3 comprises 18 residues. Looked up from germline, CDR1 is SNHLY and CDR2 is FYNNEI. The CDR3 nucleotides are TGTGCCAGCAGTAGCTGGACTAGCGGGAGATGGGAACAAGAGACCCAGTACTTC. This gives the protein CASSSWTSGRWEQETQYF. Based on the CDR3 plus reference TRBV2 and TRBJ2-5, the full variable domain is EPEVTQTPSHQVTQMGQEVILRCVPISNHLYFYWYRQILGQKVEFLVSFYNNEISEKSEIFDDQFSVERPDGSNFTLKIRSTKLEDSAMYFCASSSWTSGRWEQETQYFGPGTRLLVL.

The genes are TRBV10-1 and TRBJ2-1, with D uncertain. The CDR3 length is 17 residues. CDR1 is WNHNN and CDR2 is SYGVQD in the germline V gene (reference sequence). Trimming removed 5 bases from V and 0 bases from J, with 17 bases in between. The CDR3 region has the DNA TGCGCCAGCAGTTCTCTACAGACCAGAAGCTCCTACAATGAGCAGTTCTTC. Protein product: CASSSLQTRSSYNEQFF.

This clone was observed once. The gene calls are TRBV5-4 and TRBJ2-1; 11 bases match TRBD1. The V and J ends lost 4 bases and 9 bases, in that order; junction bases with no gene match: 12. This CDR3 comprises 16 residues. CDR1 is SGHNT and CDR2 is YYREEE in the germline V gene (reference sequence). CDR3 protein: CASSPAGQGDRSEQFF. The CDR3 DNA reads TGTGCCAGCAGCCCGGCGGGACAGGGGGATCGGAGTGAGCAGTTCTTC.

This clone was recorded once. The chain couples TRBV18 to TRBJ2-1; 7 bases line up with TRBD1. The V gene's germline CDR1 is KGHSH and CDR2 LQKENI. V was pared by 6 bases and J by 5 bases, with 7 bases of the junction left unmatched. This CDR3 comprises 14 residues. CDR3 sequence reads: CASSLGTADNEQFF. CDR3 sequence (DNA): TGTGCCAGCTCCCTAGGGACAGCGGACAATGAGCAGTTCTTC.

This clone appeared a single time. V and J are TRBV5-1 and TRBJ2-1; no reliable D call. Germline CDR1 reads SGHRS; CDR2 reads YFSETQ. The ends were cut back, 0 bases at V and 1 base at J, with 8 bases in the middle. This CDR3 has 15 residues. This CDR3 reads CASSLVTVSYNEQFF. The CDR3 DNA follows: TGCGCCAGCAGCTTGGTTACAGTTTCCTACAATGAGCAGTTCTTC. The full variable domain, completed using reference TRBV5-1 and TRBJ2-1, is KAGVTQTPRYLIKTRGQQVTLSCSPISGHRSVSWYQQTPGQGLQFLFEYFSETQRNKGNFPGRFSGRQFSNSRSEMNVSTLELGDSALYLCASSLVTVSYNEQFFGPGTRLTVL.

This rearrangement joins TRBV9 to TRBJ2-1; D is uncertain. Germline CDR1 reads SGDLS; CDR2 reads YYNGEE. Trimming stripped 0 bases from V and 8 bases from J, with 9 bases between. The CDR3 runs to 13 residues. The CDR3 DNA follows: TGTGCCAGCAGCGTAGGTTCGATGCATGAGCAGTTCTTC. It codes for CASSVGSMHEQFF. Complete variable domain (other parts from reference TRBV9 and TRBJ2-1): DSGVTQTPKHLITATGQRVTLRCSPRSGDLSVYWYQQSLDQGLQFLIQYYNGEERAKGNILERFSAQQFPDLHSELNLSSLELGDSALYFCASSVGSMHEQFFGPGTRLTVL.